The 25 T cell receptor beta chains reported below all come from one sample, sequenced in a study of cytomegalovirus exposure and HLA in healthy donors (dated by TCRdb to about 2017). Library preparation was by the immunoSEQ multiplex PCR assay. For the multiplex PCR, a mixture combining 60 forward primers for TCR Vbeta segments and 13 reverse primers for TCR Jbeta segments was used. TCRdb took over this immuneACCESS table, retaining in-frame rearrangements with V and J assigned. Such tables are incomplete; in checked studies, under half of the missing clones stem from an unresolved V gene, and the remainder is unexplained. This sample holds around 170,000 clones; approximately 75% were observed only once. Clones ranked in the top ten supply around 1.5% of the sample. Sequencing was performed on PBMCs. The receptors were gathered from a girl aged 10 to 17 in good health and CMV-seronegative.

The rearrangement joins TRBV7-8 to TRBJ2-5; no reliable D call. CDR1 and CDR2 (germline): SGHVS, FQNEAQ. The V end lost 4 bases, the J end lost 4 bases, and 10 bases lay between the germline ends. This CDR3 has 13 residues. The CDR3 loop is CASSSQFLETQYF. DNA for the CDR3: TGTGCCAGCAGCTCTCAGTTTCTAGAGACCCAGTACTTC.

This clone was observed a handful of times. The chain employs TRBV7-3 and TRBJ2-2; 7 nucleotides align to TRBD2. Germline trimming cut 4 bases from V and 4 bases from J; bases unmatched to any gene: 9. Germline CDR1 and CDR2: SGHTA and FQGTGA. This CDR3 comprises 16 residues. CDR3 sequence: CASSSVGGGGTGELFF. As DNA, the CDR3 is TGTGCCAGCAGCTCGGTTGGCGGGGGTGGCACCGGGGAGCTGTTTTTT.

This chain links TRBV27 with TRBJ2-1; 7 nucleotides align to TRBD2. The CDR3 has 15 amino acids. Germline assignment: CDR1 MNHEY and CDR2 SMNVEV (reference sequence). V was clipped by 2 bases and J by 4 bases; unmatched bases: 5. CDR3 nucleotide sequence: TGTGCCAGCAGTTTAGTGGGGGGGTATTACAATGAGCAGTTCTTC. Residues: CASSLVGGYYNEQFF.

J is TRBJ2-5 and V is TRBV27, with 12 bases that match TRBD2. Germline V lookup: CDR1 MNHEY, CDR2 SMNVEV (reference sequence). J gave up 1 base and V 1 base, and 7 bases lay outside the gene matches. The CDR3 runs to 18 residues. CDR3 amino acids: CASSLLASGGASQETQYF. The CDR3, as DNA: TGTGCCAGCAGTTTATTGGCTAGCGGGGGGGCGAGCCAAGAGACCCAGTACTTC.

This rearrangement joins TRBV11-2 to TRBJ2-5; D might be TRBD2 (5 bases). V was cut by 4 bases and J by 2 bases, with 17 bases left in between. Germline lookup yields CDR1 SGHAT and CDR2 FQNNGV. CDR3 length: 16 amino acids. The CDR3 DNA reads TGTGCCAGCAGCTCCACGAGCGGTGGTGGGCAAGAGACCCAGTACTTC. This translates into CASSSTSGGGQETQYF.

The chain carries TRBV10-3 and TRBJ2-1, with D maybe TRBD2 (7 bases). CDR1 is ENHRY, CDR2 SYGVKD, per germline. The CDR3 consists of 14 residues. The ends were cut back, 5 bases at V and 3 bases at J, with 11 bases in the middle. The CDR3 is CAISPGGLYNEQFF. CDR3 nucleotide sequence: TGTGCCATCAGTCCGGGGGGCCTCTACAATGAGCAGTTCTTC.

The chain is built from TRBV6-1 and TRBJ2-7, with D possibly TRBD1 on 6 matching bases. Trimming left V 8 bases short and J 2 bases short, with 10 bases between. Germline lookup yields CDR1 MNHNS and CDR2 SASEGT. The CDR3 is 12 amino acids. The CDR3 sequence is CASGQPPYEQYF. The CDR3 DNA sequence: TGTGCCAGCGGACAGCCCCCCTACGAGCAGTACTTC.

The V gene is TRBV14, the J gene TRBJ1-2, with 7 bases fitting TRBD1. This CDR3 is 13 amino acids long. Germline V gene lookup returns CDR1 SGHDN and CDR2 FVKESK. J lost 3 bases, V lost 3 bases, and 1 base had no gene match. This chain's CDR3 is CASSHRGDYGYTF. The CDR3 DNA follows: TGTGCCAGCAGCCACAGGGGGGACTATGGCTACACCTTC.

The chain recombines TRBV6-1 with TRBJ2-7; 8 bases line up with TRBD1. This CDR3 region has 14 residues. Germline loops: CDR1 MNHNS, CDR2 SASEGT. J was trimmed by 6 bases and V by 7 bases; bases with no gene match: 11. As DNA, the CDR3 is TGTGCCAGCAATCCAGGGACAGGTCCTAGCGAGCAGTACTTC. It codes for CASNPGTGPSEQYF.

Note on this clone: Other DNA sequences in the sample encode the same CDR3. This CDR3 reads CASSPRGNTEAFF. In DNA, the CDR3 is TGTGCCAGCAGCCCTAGGGGGAACACTGAAGCTTTCTTT. This rearrangement joins TRBV27 to TRBJ1-1; D is possibly TRBD1 (5 bases). V lost 6 bases to trimming and J lost 1 base, with 9 bases between them. The germline gives CDR1 MNHEY, CDR2 SMNVEV (reference sequence). The CDR3 covers 13 residues.

This chain links TRBV27 with TRBJ2-7; tentatively, D is TRBD2 (7 bases). Trimming took 8 bases from V and 7 from J, leaving 27 bases between them. The germline CDR1 and CDR2 sequences are MNHEY and SMNVEV (reference sequence). This CDR3 comprises 16 residues. The CDR3 loop reads CASVSLKGRGASEQYF. The CDR3 DNA reads TGTGCCAGCGTATCTTTAAAGGGACGGGGGGCGTCGGAGCAGTACTTC.

The chain joins TRBV5-8 to TRBJ2-1, with D possibly TRBD1 on 5 matching bases. Germline-derived CDR1 and CDR2 are SGHTS and YDEGEE. This CDR3 is built from 16 residues. V lost 0 bases and J 0 bases, leaving 10 bases between the germline ends. The CDR3 spells CASSLADSLSYNEQFF. In DNA form, the CDR3 reads TGTGCCAGCAGCTTGGCCGACAGCCTCTCCTACAATGAGCAGTTCTTC.

The chain carries TRBV9 and TRBJ2-5; 11 bases map to TRBD2. Germline CDR1 SGDLS, CDR2 YYNGEE. Trimming took 4 bases from V and 5 from J; bases not matched to a gene: 10. This CDR3 spans 16 amino acids. The CDR3 nucleotides are TGTGCCAGCAGCCCCAGAATAGCGGGGGGGCGGGAGACCCAGTACTTC. Amino acid sequence: CASSPRIAGGRETQYF. Full variable domain (rest looked up from reference TRBV9 and TRBJ2-5): DSGVTQTPKHLITATGQRVTLRCSPRSGDLSVYWYQQSLDQGLQFLIQYYNGEERAKGNILERFSAQQFPDLHSELNLSSLELGDSALYFCASSPRIAGGRETQYFGPGTRLLVL.

The chain recombines TRBV5-1 with TRBJ2-3; possibly TRBD2 for D (6 bases). Germline-derived CDR1 and CDR2 are SGHRS and YFSETQ. The CDR3 loop spans 15 amino acids. Trimming left V 1 base short and J 4 bases short, with 13 bases between. CDR3 bases: TGCGCCAGCAGCTTGAAAACTAGCAGCGCAGATACGCAGTATTTT. Translating it yields CASSLKTSSADTQYF.

The V and J genes are TRBV5-1 and TRBJ1-6; D unresolved. This CDR3 region has 18 residues. The V and J ends lost 4 bases and 2 bases respectively, with 19 bases between them. CDR1 and CDR2 (germline): SGHRS, YFSETQ. The CDR3 DNA reads TGCGCCAGCAGCATACAAACACGGAGACGGCCCTATAATTCACCCCTCCACTTT. This codes for CASSIQTRRRPYNSPLHF.

The rearrangement uses TRBV2 and TRBJ1-5, with 11 bases fitting TRBD1. Per germline, CDR1 SNHLY and CDR2 FYNNEI. This CDR3 comprises 15 residues. After removal of 6 bases from V and 3 bases from J, the junction contained 4 bases not matched to a gene. CDR3 sequence reads: CASRRDRGNNQPQHF. The CDR3 DNA follows: TGTGCCAGCAGAAGGGACAGGGGGAACAATCAGCCCCAGCATTTT.

The chain has TRBV5-5 and TRBJ1-4; D is unclear. CDR1 and CDR2 from the germline V gene are SGHKS and YYEKEE (reference sequence). Trimming cost V 4 bases and J 8 bases, with 9 bases left between them. The CDR3 extends over 12 amino acids. The CDR3 nucleotides read TGTGCCAGCAGCGAACCCGGGGAAAAACTGTTTTTT. Its protein is CASSEPGEKLFF.

This chain links TRBV5-1 with TRBJ2-3; 15 bases align to TRBD2. Germline CDR1 reads SGHRS; CDR2 reads YFSETQ. This CDR3 is built from 15 residues. Trimming at V came to 3 bases and at J to 6 bases, leaving 2 bases not matched to a gene. The CDR3 DNA is TGCGCCAGCAGCTGGACTAGCGGGGGGGCCGATACGCAGTATTTT. It yields the protein CASSWTSGGADTQYF.

The genes are TRBV27 and TRBJ1-6, with TRBD1 matching 9 bases. Germline V gene sequence: CDR1 MNHEY, CDR2 SMNVEV (reference sequence). CDR3 length: 15 amino acids. V shed 6 bases, J shed 9 bases, and the junction held 9 bases outside the gene matches. CDR3 in amino acids: CASSRGDRVASPLHF. DNA of the CDR3: TGTGCCAGCAGCCGAGGGGACAGGGTCGCTTCACCCCTCCACTTT.

V is TRBV6-4 and J is TRBJ1-2, with 7 bases that match TRBD1. V lost 10 bases, J lost 3 bases, and 8 bases stayed unmatched. CDR1 is MRHNA, CDR2 SNTAGT, per germline. The CDR3 length is 13 residues. CDR3 region: CATRQGGDYGYTF. DNA for the CDR3: TGTGCCACCCGGCAGGGGGGTGACTATGGCTACACCTTC.

The genes are TRBV7-9 and TRBJ2-1; 10 bases agree with TRBD1. Germline V CDR1 and CDR2: SEHNR, FQNEAQ (reference sequence). This CDR3 comprises 17 residues. V shed 6 bases, J shed 6 bases, and the junction held 14 bases outside the gene matches. CDR3 loop: CASSRTGGDSYGNEQFF. The CDR3 nucleotides are TGTGCCAGCAGTCGGACAGGGGGAGATTCGTACGGCAATGAGCAGTTCTTC.

As regards this clone: Other DNA sequences from this sample encode an identical CDR3 as well. The genes are TRBV9 and TRBJ2-1; 14 bases are shared with TRBD2. This CDR3 region has 15 residues. The ends lost 0 bases at V and 7 bases at J; junction bases unmatched: 0. Germline V gives CDR1 SGDLS, CDR2 YYNGEE. CDR3 sequence (DNA): TGTGCCAGCAGCGTAGGACTAGCGGGGGGGAATGAGCAGTTCTTC. Its protein is CASSVGLAGGNEQFF.

The rearrangement joins TRBV30 to TRBJ2-5; 7 bases agree with TRBD2. Gene TRBJ2-7 matches the end of the DNA better, so the J call may be wrong. CDR3 length equals 14 residues. Per the germline V gene, CDR1 is GTSNPN and CDR2 is SVGIG (reference sequence). In nucleotides, the CDR3 is TGTGCCTGGAGCCCCGGGGGGTTAACCTACGAGCAGTACTTC. Translated, it gives CAWSPGGLTYEQYF.

The chain recombines TRBV5-4 with TRBJ2-7; D is unresolved. The germline V and J ends were trimmed by 0 bases and 2 bases, with 9 bases remaining between them. CDR1 is SGHNT and CDR2 is YYREEE in the germline V gene (reference sequence). This CDR3 contains 14 residues. For the CDR3, the DNA is TGTGCCAGCAGCTTGGTCGGGTTCGCCTACGAGCAGTACTTC. It is translated as CASSLVGFAYEQYF. The full variable domain, completed using reference TRBV5-4 and TRBJ2-7, is ETGVTQSPTHLIKTRGQQVTLRCSSQSGHNTVSWYQQALGQGPQFIFQYYREEENGRGNFPPRFSGLQFPNYSSELNVNALELDDSALYLCASSLVGFAYEQYFGPGTRLTVT.

The chain couples TRBV5-1 to TRBJ2-7; the D is unclear. The germline V gene encodes CDR1 SGHRS and CDR2 YFSETQ. The V and J ends lost 0 bases and 2 bases respectively, with 6 bases between them. CDR3 length: 13 amino acids. The CDR3 DNA reads as TGCGCCAGCAGCTTGGACTTGACCTACGAGCAGTACTTC. Translating gives CASSLDLTYEQYF.